This record concerns one T cell receptor beta chain sequence. Its antigen remains unknown. Germline V gene lookup returns CDR1 SQVTM and CDR2 ANQGSEA. This CDR3 is built from 11 residues. The V gene lost 4 bases and the J gene lost 6 bases, with 9 bases spanning the gap. The source of the sample is a study of post-analysis software for immune sequencing data. Turning to the study itself: The cohort encompassed relapsing-remitting, secondary progressive and progressive-relapsing multiple sclerosis disease courses.

Study outcomes and limitations: Diversity measured as normalized Chao1 was significantly lower in multiple sclerosis patients than in controls. Strong same-batch co-clustering of samples appeared with F measure clustering. With TRBV5-6, TRBV5-1 and TRBV20-1 included, 5 or 6 TRBV segments were more frequent in patients than in controls.

TCR beta cDNA libraries included unique molecular identifiers. Some 500,000 cDNA molecules were recovered from an input of about 1 to 10 million T cells. TCRdb passed the PCR reads through MiXCR, listing each CDR3 protein once. The table records hundreds of thousands of distinct CDR3 sequences, less than 45% of them present only once. The sequence was obtained from a girl aged 5-17 years with multiple sclerosis. The chain employs TRBV29-1 and TRBJ1-2, with unresolved D. Sequencing input: blood. The CDR3 spells CSVVLRHGYTF. CDR3 nucleotide sequence: TGCAGCGTTGTGCTCAGGCATGGCTACACCTTC. The full variable domain, its missing parts supplied by reference TRBV29-1 and TRBJ1-2, is SAVISQKPSRDICQRGTSLTIQCQVDSQVTMMFWYRQQPGQSLTLIATANQGSEATYESGFVIDKFPISRPNLTFSTLTVSNMSPEDSSIYLCSVVLRHGYTFGSGTRLTVV.